One sample yielded the 8 T cell receptor beta chains listed below, sequenced in a study of T cell changes during pregnancy in multiple sclerosis. Clones were sequenced by immunoSEQ multiplex PCR, and TCRdb holds only the in-frame ones, with some missing. Of about 41,000 clones in the sample, 90% were seen once. The sample was CD8+ T cells from peripheral blood mononuclear cells, taken in the first trimester of pregnancy. The receptor set was obtained from a female donor with multiple sclerosis, enrolled in a pregnancy study.

This sequence joins TRBV12-2 and TRBJ2-3; the D segment call TRBD2 is taken from the table without a DNA check. TRBV12-2 is described as a pseudogene. This CDR3 has 17 residues. As DNA, the CDR3 is TGTGCAAGTCGCCAGGGAATCCGGGGGGGCCATACAGATACGCAGTATTTT. This gives the protein CASRQGIRGGHTDTQYF.

This chain connects TRBV4-1 to TRBJ2-5, with a possible D match to TRBD1 (5 bases). The germline CDR1 and CDR2 sequences are MGHRA and YSYEKL. This CDR3 has 14 residues. V lost 1 base, J lost 2 bases, and 8 bases lay in between. The DNA of the CDR3 is TGCGCCAGCAGCCAAGTGGACACACAAGAGACCCAGTACTTC. It codes for CASSQVDTQETQYF.

The chain joins TRBV7-6 to TRBJ2-2; 7 bases align to TRBD1. This CDR3 spans 14 amino acids. Per the germline V gene, CDR1 is SGHVS and CDR2 is FNYEAQ. J was trimmed by 4 bases and V by 5 bases; bases with no gene match: 4. The CDR3 region has the DNA TGTGCCAGCAGCGACAGGGAAAGCACCGGGGAGCTGTTTTTT. Translation gives CASSDRESTGELFF.

The chain recombines TRBV10-1 with TRBJ2-7, with TRBD2 matching 10 bases. CDR3 length equals 15 residues. V dropped 3 bases and J dropped 6; count of bases not matched to a gene: 8. Per the germline V gene, CDR1 is WNHNN and CDR2 is SYGVQD (reference sequence). The CDR3 bases are TGCGCCAGCAGTGACGGCCTAGCGGGAGTGAGCGAGCAGTACTTC. It encodes CASSDGLAGVSEQYF.

In DNA form, the CDR3 reads TGCGCCAGCAGCCATAAAACAGGGGTAGGCTACACCTTC. Encoded protein: CASSHKTGVGYTF. The chain employs TRBV4-3 and TRBJ1-2, with 7 bases fitting TRBD1. CDR3 length equals 13 residues. In germline, CDR1 is LGHNA, CDR2 YSLEER. The junction had 6 bases not matched to a gene; V was cut back by 3 bases and J by 8 bases.

The genes are TRBV5-6 and TRBJ1-1, with D tentatively TRBD1 (5 bases). V was clipped by 4 bases and J by 4 bases, with 14 bases between them. The germline V gene encodes CDR1 SGHDT and CDR2 YYEEEE. The CDR3 covers 14 residues. This CDR3 reads CASSQDPGGTEAFF. CDR3 nucleotide sequence: TGTGCCAGCAGCCAGGATCCGGGGGGCACTGAAGCTTTCTTT.

This clone has only a few counts. CDR3 in amino acids: CASTDNTYEQYF. The CDR3 DNA follows: TGTGCCAGCACGGACAACACCTACGAGCAGTACTTC. The V call is TRBV5-6, the J call TRBJ2-7, with a weak D call TRBD1 (5 bases). Germline V CDR1 and CDR2: SGHDT, YYEEEE. CDR3 length: 12 amino acids. The V and J ends lost 6 bases and 2 bases respectively, with 9 bases between them.

V gene TRBV5-1 combines with J gene TRBJ1-2, with D possibly TRBD1 on 6 matching bases. This CDR3 comprises 12 residues. Trimming shortened V by 4 bases and J by 8 bases, and 12 bases separated the two germline ends. Germline CDR1 and CDR2: SGHRS and YFSETQ. The CDR3, as DNA: TGCGCCAGCAGCGGGGACACCCTGGGCTACACCTTC. Encoded protein: CASSGDTLGYTF.